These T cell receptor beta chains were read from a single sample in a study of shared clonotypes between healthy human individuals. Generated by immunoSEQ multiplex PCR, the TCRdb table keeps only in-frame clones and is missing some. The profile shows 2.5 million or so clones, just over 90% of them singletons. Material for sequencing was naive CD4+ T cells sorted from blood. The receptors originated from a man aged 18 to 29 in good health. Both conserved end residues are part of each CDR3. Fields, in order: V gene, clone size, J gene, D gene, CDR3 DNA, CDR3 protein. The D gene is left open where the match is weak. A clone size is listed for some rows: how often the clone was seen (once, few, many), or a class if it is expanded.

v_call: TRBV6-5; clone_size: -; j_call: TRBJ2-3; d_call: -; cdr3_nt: TGTGCCAGCAGTTACCCCCAGGATACTAGCACAGATACGCAGTATTTT; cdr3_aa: CASSYPQDTSTDTQYF
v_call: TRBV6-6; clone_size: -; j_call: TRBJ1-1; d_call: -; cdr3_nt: TGTGCCAGCAGTTACCTGGCAGGGAGAGACACTGAAGCTTTCTTT; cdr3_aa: CASSYLAGRDTEAFF
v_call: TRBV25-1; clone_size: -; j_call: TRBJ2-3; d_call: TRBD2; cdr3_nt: TGTGCCAGCAGACCAGCGGGGGGAATCACAGATACGCAGTATTTT; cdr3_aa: CASRPAGGITDTQYF
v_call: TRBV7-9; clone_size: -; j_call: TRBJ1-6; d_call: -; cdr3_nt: TGTGCCAGCAGCTTATCGAGGGGAGATTCACCCCTCCACTTT; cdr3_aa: CASSLSRGDSPLHF
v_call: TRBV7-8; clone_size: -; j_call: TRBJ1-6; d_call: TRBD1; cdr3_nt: TGTGCCAGCAAACAGGGGAACTATAATTCACCCCTCCACTTT; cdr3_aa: CASKQGNYNSPLHF
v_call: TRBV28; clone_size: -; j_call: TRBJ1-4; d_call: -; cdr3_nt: TGTGCCAGCAGGGGACTGGAGCAAGGAAAACTGTTTTTT; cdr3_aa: CASRGLEQGKLFF
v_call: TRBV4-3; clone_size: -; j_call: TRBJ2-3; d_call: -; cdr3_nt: TGCGCCAGCAGCCAAGTCGCCCTGGTCACAGATACGCAGTATTTT; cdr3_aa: CASSQVALVTDTQYF
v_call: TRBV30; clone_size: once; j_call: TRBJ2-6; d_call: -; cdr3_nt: TGTGCCTGGTCACGAGGGCCTGGGGCCAACGTCCTGACTTTC; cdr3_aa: CAWSRGPGANVLTF
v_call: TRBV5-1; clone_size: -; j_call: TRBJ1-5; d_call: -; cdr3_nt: TGCGCCAGCAGCTTGGACTCGAATGGGAATCAGCCCCAGCATTTT; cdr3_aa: CASSLDSNGNQPQHF
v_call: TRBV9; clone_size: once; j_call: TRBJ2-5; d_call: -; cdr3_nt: TGTGCCAGCAGCGTAGCTTCCGCACGAGAGACCCAGTACTTC; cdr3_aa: CASSVASARETQYF
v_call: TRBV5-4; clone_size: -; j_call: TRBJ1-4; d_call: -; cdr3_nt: TGTGCCAGCAGCTCGCCGGATGAAAAACTGTTTTTT; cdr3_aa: CASSSPDEKLFF
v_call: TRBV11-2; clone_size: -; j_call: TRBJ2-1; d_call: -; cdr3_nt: TGTGCCAGCAGCTCCCGGGGCCTGAGCTCCTACAATGAGCAGTTCTTC; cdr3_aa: CASSSRGLSSYNEQFF
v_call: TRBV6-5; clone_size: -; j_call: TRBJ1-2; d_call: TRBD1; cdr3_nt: TGTGCCAGCAGTAGAGGGGACAGGGACTATGGCTACACCTTC; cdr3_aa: CASSRGDRDYGYTF
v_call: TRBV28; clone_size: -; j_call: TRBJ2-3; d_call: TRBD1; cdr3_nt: TGTGCCAGCAGTTCCTTCTCACCAGGACAGGGCCGGGATACGCAGTATTTT; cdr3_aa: CASSSFSPGQGRDTQYF
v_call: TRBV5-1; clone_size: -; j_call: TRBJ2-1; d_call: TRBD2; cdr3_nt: TGCGCCAGCAGCCCCCGTAGAAGCGGGACCGGTGAGCAGTTCTTC; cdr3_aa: CASSPRRSGTGEQFF
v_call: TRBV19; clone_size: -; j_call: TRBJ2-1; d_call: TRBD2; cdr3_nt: TGTGCCAGTAGATCCCGGGGACTAGCGGGAGGCAATGAGCAGTTCTTC; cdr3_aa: CASRSRGLAGGNEQFF
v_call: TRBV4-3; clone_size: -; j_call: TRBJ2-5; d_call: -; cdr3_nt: TGCGCCAGCAGCCAAGATGCTGCAGTACAGACCCAGTACTTC; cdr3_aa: CASSQDAAVQTQYF
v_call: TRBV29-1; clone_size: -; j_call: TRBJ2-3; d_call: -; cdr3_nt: TGCAGCGCAGAAAGGACTAGCACAGATACGCAGTATTTT; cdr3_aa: CSAERTSTDTQYF
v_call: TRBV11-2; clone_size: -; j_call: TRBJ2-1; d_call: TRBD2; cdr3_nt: TGTGCCAGCAGCTTAGTTTCGGGGGGTCCTGAGCAGTTCTTC; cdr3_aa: CASSLVSGGPEQFF
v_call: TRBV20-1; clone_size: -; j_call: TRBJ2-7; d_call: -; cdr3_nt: TGCAGTGCTAGAGATGCATCCACGCAGTACTTC; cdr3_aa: CSARDASTQYF
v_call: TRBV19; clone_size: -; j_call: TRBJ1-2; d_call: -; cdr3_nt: TGTGCCAGTAGTAGCCCGGACTTAAGCTACACCTTC; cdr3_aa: CASSSPDLSYTF
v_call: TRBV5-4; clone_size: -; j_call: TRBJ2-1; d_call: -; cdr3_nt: TGTGCCAGCAGCTTAGTGACTGGCTCCTACAATGAGCAGTTCTTC; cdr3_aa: CASSLVTGSYNEQFF
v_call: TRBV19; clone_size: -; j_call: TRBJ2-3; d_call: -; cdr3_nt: TGTGCCAGTAGTATAGGCGGCAGTCCCCTGGGAGATACGCAGTATTTT; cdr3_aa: CASSIGGSPLGDTQYF
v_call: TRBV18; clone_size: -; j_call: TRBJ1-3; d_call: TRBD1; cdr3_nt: TGTGCCAGCTCACCACCGACAGGGGTCGGAAACACCATATATTTT; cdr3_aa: CASSPPTGVGNTIYF
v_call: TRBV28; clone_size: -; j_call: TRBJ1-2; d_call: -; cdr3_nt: TGTGCCAGCAGGCCGCGTAACTATGGCTACACCTTC; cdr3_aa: CASRPRNYGYTF
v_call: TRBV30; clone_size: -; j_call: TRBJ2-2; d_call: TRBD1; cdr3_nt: TGTGCCTGTCGATCGGGGACAGGGATTACCGGGGAGCTGTTTTTT; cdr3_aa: CACRSGTGITGELFF
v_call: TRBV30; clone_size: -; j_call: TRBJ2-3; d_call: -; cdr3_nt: TGTGCCGGGGGTATGGATACGCAGTATTTT; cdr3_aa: CAGGMDTQYF
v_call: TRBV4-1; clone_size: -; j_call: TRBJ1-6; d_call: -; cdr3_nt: TGCGCCAGCAGCCAAGGCCTAGTCGGGAATTCACCCCTCCACTTT; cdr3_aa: CASSQGLVGNSPLHF
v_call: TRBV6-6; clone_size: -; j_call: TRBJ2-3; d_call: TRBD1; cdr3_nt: TGTGCCAGCAGGCGGACAGGGGACACAGATACGCAGTATTTT; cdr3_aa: CASRRTGDTDTQYF
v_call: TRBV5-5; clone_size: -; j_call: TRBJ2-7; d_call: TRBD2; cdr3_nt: TGTGCCAGCAGCGCGCCCGGGACTAACGAGCAGTACTTC; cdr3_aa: CASSAPGTNEQYF
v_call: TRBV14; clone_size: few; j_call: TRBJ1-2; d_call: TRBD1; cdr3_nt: TGTGCCAGCAGCCAAGCCCCCGGGACAGGGTATGGCTACACCTTC; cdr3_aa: CASSQAPGTGYGYTF
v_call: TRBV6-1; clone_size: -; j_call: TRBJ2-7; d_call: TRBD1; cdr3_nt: TGTGCCAGCAAAGGAGGACAGGGTTCCTACGAGCAGTACTTC; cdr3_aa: CASKGGQGSYEQYF
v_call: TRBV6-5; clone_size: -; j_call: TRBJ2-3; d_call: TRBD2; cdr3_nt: TGTGCCAGCAGTTACGGCGGGGGGGCCACAGATACGCAGTATTTT; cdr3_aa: CASSYGGGATDTQYF
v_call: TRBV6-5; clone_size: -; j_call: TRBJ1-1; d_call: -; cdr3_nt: TGTGCCAGCAGTCCAACCGGACACCCCGGGGCTTTCTTT; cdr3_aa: CASSPTGHPGAFF
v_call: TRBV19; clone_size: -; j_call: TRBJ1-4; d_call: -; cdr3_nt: TGTGCCAGTCGAGGGTCCCGGGCCCCTAATGAAAAACTGTTTTTT; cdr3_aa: CASRGSRAPNEKLFF
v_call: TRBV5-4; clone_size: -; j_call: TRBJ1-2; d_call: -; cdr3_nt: TGTGCCAGCAGCCCAGATCAAGGCTATGGCTACACCTTC; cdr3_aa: CASSPDQGYGYTF
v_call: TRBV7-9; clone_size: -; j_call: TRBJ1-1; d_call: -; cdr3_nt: TGTGCCAGCAGCTTAAATCCAGGACAGTTCCGGGACACTGAAGCTTTCTTT; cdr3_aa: CASSLNPGQFRDTEAFF
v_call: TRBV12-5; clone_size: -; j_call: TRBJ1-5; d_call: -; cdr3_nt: TGTGCTAGTGGTTTGGTTCGGTCATCGCGCAATCAGCCCCAGCATTTT; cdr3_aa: CASGLVRSSRNQPQHF
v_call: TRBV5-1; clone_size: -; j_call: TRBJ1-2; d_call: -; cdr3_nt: TGCGCCAGCAGCTTGGAGGGGTTGGCTAACTATGGCTACACCTTC; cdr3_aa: CASSLEGLANYGYTF
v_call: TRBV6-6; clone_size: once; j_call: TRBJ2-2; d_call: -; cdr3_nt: TGTGCCAGCAGTTCTCCCCAGGGGAGGCCCGGGGAGCTGTTTTTT; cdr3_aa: CASSSPQGRPGELFF
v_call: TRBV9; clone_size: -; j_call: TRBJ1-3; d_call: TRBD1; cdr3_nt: TGTGCCAGCAGCGTAGCTACGGGGCAGGGGGCGAGAAACACCATATATTTT; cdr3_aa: CASSVATGQGARNTIYF
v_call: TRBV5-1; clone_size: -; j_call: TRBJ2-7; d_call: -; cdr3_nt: TGCGCCAGCAGCTGGGGGATACAGGAGCGATACTACGAGCAGTACTTC; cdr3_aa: CASSWGIQERYYEQYF
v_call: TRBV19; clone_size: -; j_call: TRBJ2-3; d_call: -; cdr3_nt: TGTGCCAGTAGGGATACGACAGGACCTAGCACAGATACGCAGTATTTT; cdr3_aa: CASRDTTGPSTDTQYF
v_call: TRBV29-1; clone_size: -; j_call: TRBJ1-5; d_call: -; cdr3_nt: TGCAGCGTTGGGACAGCAAATCAGCCCCAGCATTTT; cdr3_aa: CSVGTANQPQHF
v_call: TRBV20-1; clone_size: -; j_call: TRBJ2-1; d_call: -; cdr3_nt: TGCAGTGCTCAGGAGGCCGGGGAGCAGTTCTTC; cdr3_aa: CSAQEAGEQFF
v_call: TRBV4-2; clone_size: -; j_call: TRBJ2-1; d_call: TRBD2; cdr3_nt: TGTGCCAGCAGCCAAGAGACTAGCGGGGGGTCTGAGCAGTTCTTC; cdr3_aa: CASSQETSGGSEQFF
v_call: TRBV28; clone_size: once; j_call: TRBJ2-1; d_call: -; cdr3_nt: TGTGCCAGCAGCATCCCCCCCCACAATGAGCAGTTCTTC; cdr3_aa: CASSIPPHNEQFF
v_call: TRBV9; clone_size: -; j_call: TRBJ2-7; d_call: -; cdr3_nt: TGTGCCAGCAGCGCTGGTGATACGCACTCCTACGAGCAGTACTTC; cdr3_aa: CASSAGDTHSYEQYF
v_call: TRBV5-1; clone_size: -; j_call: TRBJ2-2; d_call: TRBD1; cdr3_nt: TGCGCCAGCAGCTTGGGACGGACAGGGGAATCGAACACCGGGGAGCTGTTTTTT; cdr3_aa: CASSLGRTGESNTGELFF
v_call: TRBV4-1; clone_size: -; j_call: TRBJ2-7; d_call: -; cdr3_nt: TGCGCCAGCAGCTCTCCCGTAGTGGGCGAGCAGTACTTC; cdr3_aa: CASSSPVVGEQYF